This record concerns one T cell receptor beta chain sequence. The CDR3 covers 18 residues. CDR1 is LNHDA and CDR2 is SQIVND in the germline V gene (reference sequence). Trimming removed 6 bases from V and 6 bases from J; junction bases left unmatched: 16. This sample is part of a study of T cell changes during pregnancy in multiple sclerosis. The repertoire was sequenced with immunoSEQ multiplex PCR; TCRdb's copy has only in-frame clones and lacks some. The sample carries about 88,000 clones, about 92% recorded once. The material was peripheral blood, obtained in the first trimester of pregnancy. The chain recombines TRBV19 with TRBJ2-1; 11 positions agree with TRBD2. The TCR comes from a female donor with multiple sclerosis, enrolled in a pregnancy study. As DNA, the CDR3 is TGTGCCAGTAGACCCCCACCCGGAACTAGCGGGAGATCCAATGAGCAGTTCTTC. Residues: CASRPPPGTSGRSNEQFF.